The 23 T cell receptor beta chains below were found in one sample sequenced in a study of cytomegalovirus exposure and HLA in healthy donors. It was with 60 Vbeta and 13 Jbeta primers that the PCR ran. Clones were read by immunoSEQ multiplex PCR, and TCRdb kept only the in-frame ones, dropping some. Of some 190,000 clones in the sample, 75% to 85% are singletons; the top ten hold around 1.5%. The sample taken for sequencing was PBMCs. These receptors were taken from a man aged 18 to 30 in good health and CMV-seronegative.

Regarding this clone: Compared with germline, one end of the junction differs, possibly owing to a read error. The V and J genes are TRBV4-2 and TRBJ2-7; tentatively, D is TRBD1 (6 bases). The CDR3 contains 12 residues. Germline V gene data show CDR1 as LGHNA and CDR2 as YNFKEQ. The CDR3: CASSQTGYEQCF. DNA of the CDR3: TGTGCCAGCAGCCAAACAGGGTACGAGCAGTGCTTC.

This clone was seen a handful of times. The genes are TRBV9 and TRBJ1-2; unclear D gene. The length of the CDR3 is 10 residues. Germline lookup yields CDR1 SGDLS and CDR2 YYNGEE. V was shortened by 3 bases and J by 12 bases, with 9 bases between the two germline ends. This CDR3 is CASSGLFHTF. The CDR3 DNA follows: TGTGCCAGCAGCGGGCTTTTCCACACCTTC.

The chain uses TRBV15 and TRBJ2-5, with TRBD1 matching 9 bases. The DNA matches TRBJ2-7 better at its end, which makes the J call doubtful. The CDR3 is 13 amino acids. Germline values: CDR1 LNHNV, CDR2 YYDKDF (reference sequence). Here the CDR3 DNA reads TGTGCCACGTCCGCGGGACAGGGCTACGAGCAGTACTTC. Translated, it gives CATSAGQGYEQYF.

V and J are TRBV19 and TRBJ1-2, with TRBD1 identical over 7 bases. The CDR3 has 14 residues. V trimming: 9 bases; J trimming: 2 bases; junction bases outside the gene matches: 9. Germline V lookup: CDR1 LNHDA, CDR2 SQIVND (reference sequence). The DNA for the CDR3 is TGTGCCAGCCGCTACAGGGGAACGAACTATGGCTACACCTTC. It translates to CASRYRGTNYGYTF.

The chain employs TRBV30 and TRBJ1-5; 9 bases match TRBD1. The CDR3 has 15 residues. The germline CDR1 and CDR2 sequences are GTSNPN and SVGIG (reference sequence). The junction had 8 bases not matched to a gene; V was cut back by 1 base and J by 7 bases. The CDR3 nucleotides are TGTGCCTGGAGTGGAAAGGGACAGGGAGGGCAGCCCCAGCATTTT. As protein: CAWSGKGQGGQPQHF.

The rearrangement links TRBV6-1 to TRBJ2-5, with D perhaps TRBD2 (6 bases). V lost 0 bases, J lost 5 bases, and 22 bases lay in between. The CDR3 is 18 residues long. Per germline, CDR1 MNHNS and CDR2 SASEGT. CDR3 DNA: TGTGCCAGCAGTGAAGCCCCTATAGCTCTTGGGAGGAGGGAGACCCAGTACTTC. It is translated as CASSEAPIALGRRETQYF.

This chain connects TRBV30 to TRBJ2-7; unclear D gene. The CDR3 sequence is 12 residues long. V was shortened by 1 base and J by 0 bases, with 4 bases between the two germline ends. CDR1 is GTSNPN and CDR2 is SVGIG in the germline V gene (reference sequence). This CDR3 reads CAWSDSSYEQYF. The CDR3 DNA sequence: TGTGCCTGGAGTGACAGCTCCTACGAGCAGTACTTC. The full variable domain, rest sourced from reference TRBV30 and TRBJ2-7, is SQTIHQWPATLVQPVGSPLSLECTVEGTSNPNLYWYRQAAGRGLQLLFYSVGIGQISSEVPQNLSASRPQDRQFILSSKKLLLSDSGFYLCAWSDSSYEQYFGPGTRLTVT.

This clone was seen only once. CDR3 sequence (DNA): TGCGCCAGCAGCTTGGTCCGGTTCGATAGGGGGCTAGGGGGAGCTTTCTTT. The encoded protein is CASSLVRFDRGLGGAFF. The V gene is TRBV5-1, the J gene TRBJ1-1, with 7 bases matching TRBD1. Germline CDR1 reads SGHRS; CDR2 reads YFSETQ. The CDR3 spans 17 residues. V dropped 0 bases and J dropped 10; count of bases not matched to a gene: 18.

The rearrangement uses TRBV6-1 and TRBJ1-2, with TRBD1 matching over 12 bases. The germline CDR1 and CDR2 sequences are MNHNS and SASEGT. This CDR3 is 17 amino acids long. Trimming removed 4 bases from V and 7 bases from J; junction bases left unmatched: 13. CDR3 protein: CASSVIAEGQGARGYTF. Written as DNA, the CDR3 is TGTGCCAGCAGTGTCATTGCCGAGGGACAGGGGGCGCGTGGCTACACCTTC.

The rearrangement joins TRBV11-1 to TRBJ2-1; D perhaps matches TRBD2 (6 bases). Trimming cost V 6 bases and J 8 bases, with 17 bases left between them. The length of the CDR3 is 14 residues. The V gene's germline CDR1 is SGHAT and CDR2 FQDESV (reference sequence). The CDR3 region has the DNA TGTGCCAGCAGATATGCGGGAATGGGTTATGAGCAGTTCTTC. Amino acids: CASRYAGMGYEQFF. Complete variable domain (other parts from reference TRBV11-1 and TRBJ2-1): EAEVAQSPRYKITEKSQAVAFWCDPISGHATLYWYRQILGQGPELLVQFQDESVVDDSQLPKDRFSAERLKGVDSTLKIQPAELGDSAMYLCASRYAGMGYEQFFGPGTRLTVL.

This rearrangement joins TRBV6-1 to TRBJ1-2; TRBD1 matches 10 bases. CDR1 is MNHNS, CDR2 SASEGT, per germline. The CDR3 is 10 residues long. Trimming cost V 11 bases and J 6 bases; bases outside gene matches: 0. CDR3 in DNA: TGTGCCGGACAGGGGGATGGCTACACCTTC. Translating it yields CAGQGDGYTF.

J is TRBJ1-4 and V is TRBV5-4; TRBD1 agrees at 7 bases. V shed 0 bases and J 1 base; nucleotides not matched to a gene: 0. Germline V CDR1 and CDR2: SGHNT, YYREEE (reference sequence). CDR3 length equals 15 residues. In DNA form, the CDR3 reads TGTGCCAGCAGCTTGGGACAGGGAACTAATGAAAAACTGTTTTTT. Encoded protein: CASSLGQGTNEKLFF. Drawing the rest from reference TRBV5-4 and TRBJ1-4, the complete variable domain is ETGVTQSPTHLIKTRGQQVTLRCSSQSGHNTVSWYQQALGQGPQFIFQYYREEENGRGNFPPRFSGLQFPNYSSELNVNALELDDSALYLCASSLGQGTNEKLFFGSGTQLSVL.

This chain connects TRBV5-1 to TRBJ1-2, with 7 bases that match TRBD1. With V trimmed by 0 bases and J by 4 bases, 3 bases remained unmatched. The CDR3 has 14 residues. Germline values: CDR1 SGHRS, CDR2 YFSETQ. CDR3 sequence reads: CASSLADRAYGYTF. As DNA, the CDR3 is TGCGCCAGCAGCTTGGCTGACAGGGCCTATGGCTACACCTTC.

The rearrangement uses TRBV4-1 and TRBJ2-3; 11 nucleotides match TRBD2. Germline V gene data show CDR1 as MGHRA and CDR2 as YSYEKL. After removal of 0 bases from V and 8 bases from J, the junction contained 4 bases not matched to a gene. The CDR3 is 15 residues long. CDR3 bases: TGCGCCAGCAGCCAAGAGAGGCTAGCGGGAGGTACGCAGTATTTT. Protein product: CASSQERLAGGTQYF.

The chain couples TRBV14 to TRBJ2-7; a weak D match, TRBD1 (6 bases). CDR1 SGHDN and CDR2 FVKESK come from the germline V gene. Trimming took off 2 bases at V and 0 bases at J, with 14 bases between the two ends. The CDR3 loop spans 16 amino acids. The CDR3 nucleotides are TGTGCCAGCAGCCAAACTACAGGGTTCAGCTCCTACGAGCAGTACTTC. Its translation: CASSQTTGFSSYEQYF.

The chain couples TRBV27 to TRBJ2-6; 11 bases match TRBD2. The CDR3 runs 17 residues. Unmatched junction bases numbered 4, after V lost 6 bases and J lost 0 bases. Germline CDR1 is MNHEY and CDR2 is SMNVEV (reference sequence). The CDR3 spells CASSHLAGGSGANVLTF. CDR3 coding DNA: TGTGCCAGCAGCCACCTAGCGGGAGGCTCTGGGGCCAACGTCCTGACTTTC.

This rearrangement joins TRBV2 to TRBJ2-7; a possible D gene is TRBD2 (5 bases). Trimming pared 7 bases from V and 6 bases from J, leaving 13 bases between. CDR3 length: 12 amino acids. CDR1 is SNHLY, CDR2 FYNNEI, per germline. CDR3 amino acids: CASIRTAREQYF. The DNA of the CDR3 is TGTGCCAGCATCCGGACTGCTCGCGAGCAGTACTTC.

Turning to this clone: A junction end diverges from the germline sequence, so it may reflect a read error. The rearrangement joins TRBV6-1 to TRBJ1-2; a possible D gene is TRBD1 (6 bases). CDR3 length equals 16 residues. CDR1 MNHNS and CDR2 SASEGT come from the germline V gene. The CDR3, as DNA: TGTGCCAGCAGTGAAGCGTCTGGGGGGGGCCGCGCCGCTGTATCCTTC. It yields the protein CASSEASGGGRAAVSF.

The rearrangement uses TRBV30 and TRBJ2-3; a weak D match, TRBD2 (5 bases). The CDR3 runs 16 residues. Looked up from germline, CDR1 is GTSNPN and CDR2 is SVGIG (reference sequence). The V and J ends lost 3 bases and 0 bases respectively, with 16 bases between them. CDR3: CAWSGRLPMSTDTQYF. DNA for the CDR3: TGTGCCTGGAGCGGTCGACTACCCATGAGCACAGATACGCAGTATTTT.

In its sample, this clone was seen once. The chain couples TRBV28 to TRBJ1-4; D gene ambiguous. CDR1 is MDHEN, CDR2 SYDVKM, per germline. CDR3 length equals 14 residues. Trimming cost V 8 bases and J 8 bases, with 18 bases left between them. The chain's CDR3 is CASALGGRREKLFF. CDR3 coding DNA: TGTGCCAGCGCGTTGGGAGGACGAAGGGAAAAACTGTTTTTT. Full variable domain (remainder filled in from reference TRBV28 and TRBJ1-4): DVKVTQSSRYLVKRTGEKVFLECVQDMDHENMFWYRQDPGLGLRLIYFSYDVKMKEKGDIPEGYSVSREKKERFSLILESASTNQTSMYLCASALGGRREKLFFGSGTQLSVL.

This clone appeared a few times. The chain links TRBV6-6 to TRBJ2-2, with D perhaps matching TRBD1 (6 bases). The CDR3 has 14 residues. Germline V gene lookup returns CDR1 MNHNY and CDR2 SVGAGI (reference sequence). Deletions cut 6 bases from V and 0 bases from J, with 8 bases between. CDR3 nucleotide sequence: TGTGCCAGCAGGCAGGGGCCGAACACCGGGGAGCTGTTTTTT. Its translation is CASRQGPNTGELFF.

In the case of this clone: Other DNA sequences in this specimen translate into the identical CDR3. The V gene is TRBV6-6, the J gene TRBJ2-7, with D perhaps TRBD2 (6 bases). V dropped 0 bases and J dropped 0 bases, with 12 bases sitting between them. This CDR3 is 16 amino acids long. The germline gives CDR1 MNHNY, CDR2 SVGAGI (reference sequence). Written as DNA, the CDR3 is TGTGCCAGCAGTTACTCCGGGGGAACTAGCTCCTACGAGCAGTACTTC. Encoded protein: CASSYSGGTSSYEQYF.

V usage is TRBV6-1 and J usage is TRBJ1-1; 9 bases match TRBD1. Germline values: CDR1 MNHNS, CDR2 SASEGT. The trim removed 7 bases at V and 7 bases at J, leaving 7 bases unmatched. The CDR3 contains 13 residues. As DNA, the CDR3 is TGTGCCAGCATTATGACAGGGGGTATTGAAGCTTTCTTT. This gives the protein CASIMTGGIEAFF.